This T cell receptor (beta chain) appears in the sequencing data of a study of cytomegalovirus exposure and HLA in healthy donors. Germline V gene data show CDR1 as SGHRS and CDR2 as YFSETQ. CDR3 size: 16 residues. V lost 3 bases and J lost 5; bases outside the gene matches: 8. The study ran its PCR with 60 Vbeta and 13 Jbeta primers. Libraries were prepared by immunoSEQ multiplex PCR; TCRdb keeps only in-frame clonotypes and omits some of them. The sample holds some 90,000 clones; 70% to 85% are singletons and the top ten take about 2.9%. The chain is built from TRBV5-1 and TRBJ2-5; 12 bases match TRBD1. The clonotype originates from a man aged 25 to 40 in good health and CMV-seronegative. The sequenced sample was PBMCs. CDR3 DNA sequence: TGCGCCAGCAGCTCCGGGACAGGGGGCTATGGGGAGACCCAGTACTTC. The encoded protein is CASSSGTGGYGETQYF.